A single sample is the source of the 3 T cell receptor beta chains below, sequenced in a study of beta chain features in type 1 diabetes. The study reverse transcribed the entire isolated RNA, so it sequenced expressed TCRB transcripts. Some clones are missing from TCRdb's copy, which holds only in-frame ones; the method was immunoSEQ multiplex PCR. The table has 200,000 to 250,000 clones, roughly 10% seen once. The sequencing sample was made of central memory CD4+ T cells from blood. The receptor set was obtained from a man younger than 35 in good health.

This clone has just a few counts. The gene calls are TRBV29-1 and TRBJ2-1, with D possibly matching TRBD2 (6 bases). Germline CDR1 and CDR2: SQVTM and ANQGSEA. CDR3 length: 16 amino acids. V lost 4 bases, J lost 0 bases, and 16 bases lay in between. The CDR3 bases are TGCAGCGTTGGGACCGGTAGCGGAAGCTCCTACAATGAGCAGTTCTTC. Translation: CSVGTGSGSSYNEQFF.

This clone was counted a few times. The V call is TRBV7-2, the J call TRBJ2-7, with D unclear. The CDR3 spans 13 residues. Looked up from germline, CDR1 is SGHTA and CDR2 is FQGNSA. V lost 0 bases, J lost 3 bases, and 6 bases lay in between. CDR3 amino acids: CASSLATSYEQYF. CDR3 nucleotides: TGTGCCAGCAGCTTAGCGACGAGCTACGAGCAGTACTTC.

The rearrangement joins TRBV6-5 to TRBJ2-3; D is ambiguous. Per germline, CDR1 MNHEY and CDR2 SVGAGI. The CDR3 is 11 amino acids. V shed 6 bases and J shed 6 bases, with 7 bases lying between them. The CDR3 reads CASRKRDTQYF. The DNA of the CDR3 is TGTGCCAGCAGGAAGAGGGATACGCAGTATTTT.